The 7 T cell receptor beta chains below come from one sample, sequenced in a study of cytomegalovirus exposure and HLA in healthy donors. The PCR made use of 60 Vbeta and 13 Jbeta primers. TCRdb keeps only in-frame clones here, not all; method: immunoSEQ multiplex PCR. The sample yields about 120,000 clones, roughly 80% seen once. The sample comprised PBMCs. These receptors were obtained from a man between 45 and 60 years old in good health and CMV-seropositive.

The CDR3 here is CASSPGQGYEQFF. The CDR3 bases are TGTGCCAGCAGCCCGGGACAGGGGTATGAGCAGTTCTTC. The rearrangement uses TRBV5-4 and TRBJ2-1; 10 bases align to TRBD1. Germline V lookup: CDR1 SGHNT, CDR2 YYREEE (reference sequence). The CDR3 is 13 residues long. V gave up 4 bases and J gave up 8 bases; unmatched junction bases: 3.

The chain employs TRBV5-1 and TRBJ1-6; 8 positions match TRBD1. V lost 2 bases and J lost 5; bases outside the gene matches: 3. Germline CDR1 SGHRS, CDR2 YFSETQ. CDR3 length equals 15 residues. The CDR3 reads CASSFTGQDNSPLHF. The CDR3 region has the DNA TGCGCCAGCAGCTTCACGGGACAGGATAATTCACCCCTCCACTTT.

V gene TRBV27 combines with J gene TRBJ1-1, with TRBD1 as a possible D gene (5 bases). CDR1 is MNHEY and CDR2 is SMNVEV in the germline V gene (reference sequence). Deletions cut 3 bases from V and 0 bases from J, with 17 bases between. CDR3 length: 17 amino acids. The CDR3 DNA follows: TGTGCCAGCAGTTTTTGGGGCAGGGTTGGGATGAACACTGAAGCTTTCTTT. Its protein product is CASSFWGRVGMNTEAFF.

The sample holds a few counts of this clone. CDR3 nucleotides: TGTGCCAGCAGTTTAATCGGGGGTGGAGCTTTCTTT. Amino acids: CASSLIGGGAFF. The chain uses TRBV27 and TRBJ1-1; perhaps TRBD1 as D (5 bases). Germline V CDR1 and CDR2: MNHEY, SMNVEV (reference sequence). The CDR3 runs to 12 residues. Trimming left V 2 bases short and J 10 bases short, with 11 bases between.

The V gene is TRBV29-1, the J gene TRBJ2-2; D uncertain. The CDR3 extends over 12 amino acids. Trimming pared 5 bases from V and 3 bases from J, leaving 7 bases between. Per the germline V gene, CDR1 is SQVTM and CDR2 is ANQGSEA. This CDR3 is CSVTGDTGELFF. The CDR3 DNA follows: TGCAGCGTTACGGGTGACACCGGGGAGCTGTTTTTT.

V usage is TRBV6-6 and J usage is TRBJ1-5; TRBD1 is a possible D gene (6 bases). The CDR3 has 15 residues. Looked up from germline, CDR1 is MNHNY and CDR2 is SVGAGI (reference sequence). V was pared by 2 bases and J by 3 bases, with 11 bases between. The CDR3 loop reads CASSYEGGTNQPQHF. The CDR3 DNA reads TGTGCCAGCAGTTACGAAGGGGGAACCAATCAGCCCCAGCATTTT.

This clone showed up just a few times. The sample has other DNA sequences that encode this CDR3 too. The chain has TRBV5-1 and TRBJ1-1; a possible D gene is TRBD1 (6 bases). CDR1 is SGHRS and CDR2 is YFSETQ in the germline V gene. This CDR3 is 13 amino acids long. V was pared by 2 bases and J by 1 base, with 6 bases between. The CDR3 sequence: CASSLGGNTEAFF. In nucleotides, the CDR3 is TGCGCCAGCAGCTTAGGGGGGAACACTGAAGCTTTCTTT.